The sequence of this TCR beta chain was determined in a study of T cells in Graves' hyperthyroidism and ophthalmopathy. V trimming: 2 bases; J trimming: 0 bases; junction bases outside the gene matches: 1. Germline loops: CDR1 SGHRS, CDR2 YFSETQ. The CDR3 length is 14 residues. This clonotype showed up many times. Amplified TCR beta CDR3 regions derived from RNA transcripts. TCR CDR3 regions were first amplified by RT-PCR with HTBI primers. TCRdb processed the multiplex PCR reads anew with MiXCR; each CDR3 protein has one entry. The table shows about 250,000 distinct CDR3 sequences, with 12% to 15% occurring only once.

The chain has TRBV5-1 and TRBJ2-7; 8 nucleotides match TRBD1. The receptor was derived from a woman in her forties or fifties with Graves' hyperthyroidism that later progressed to Graves' ophthalmopathy. Sequencing was performed on blood. CDR3 sequence: CASSFQGASYEQYF. In DNA form, the CDR3 reads TGCGCCAGCAGCTTTCAGGGGGCCTCCTACGAGCAGTACTTC.